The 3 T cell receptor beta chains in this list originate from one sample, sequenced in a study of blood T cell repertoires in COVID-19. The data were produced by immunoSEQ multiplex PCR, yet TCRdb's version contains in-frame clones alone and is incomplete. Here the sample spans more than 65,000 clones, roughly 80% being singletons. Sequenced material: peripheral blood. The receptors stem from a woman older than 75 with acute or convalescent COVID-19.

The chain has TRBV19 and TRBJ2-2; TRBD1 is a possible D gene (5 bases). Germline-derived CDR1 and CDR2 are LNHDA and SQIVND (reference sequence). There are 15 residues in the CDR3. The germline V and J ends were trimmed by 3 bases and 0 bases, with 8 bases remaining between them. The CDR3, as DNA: TGTGCCAGTAGTATGGGGCGTCCGAACACCGGGGAGCTGTTTTTT. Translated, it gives CASSMGRPNTGELFF.

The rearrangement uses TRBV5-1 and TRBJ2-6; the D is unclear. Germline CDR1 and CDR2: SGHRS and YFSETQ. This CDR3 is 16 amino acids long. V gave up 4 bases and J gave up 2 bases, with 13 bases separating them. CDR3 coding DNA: TGCGCCAGCAGCCTCCACATTGTGCCTGGGGCCAACGTCCTGACTTTC. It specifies CASSLHIVPGANVLTF.

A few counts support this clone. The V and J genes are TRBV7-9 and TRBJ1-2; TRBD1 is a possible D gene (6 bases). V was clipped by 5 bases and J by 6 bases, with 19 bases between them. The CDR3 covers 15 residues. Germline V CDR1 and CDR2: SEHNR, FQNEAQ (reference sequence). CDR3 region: CASSRLQQGKDGYTF. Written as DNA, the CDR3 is TGTGCCAGCAGCCGACTGCAACAGGGCAAGGATGGCTACACCTTC.